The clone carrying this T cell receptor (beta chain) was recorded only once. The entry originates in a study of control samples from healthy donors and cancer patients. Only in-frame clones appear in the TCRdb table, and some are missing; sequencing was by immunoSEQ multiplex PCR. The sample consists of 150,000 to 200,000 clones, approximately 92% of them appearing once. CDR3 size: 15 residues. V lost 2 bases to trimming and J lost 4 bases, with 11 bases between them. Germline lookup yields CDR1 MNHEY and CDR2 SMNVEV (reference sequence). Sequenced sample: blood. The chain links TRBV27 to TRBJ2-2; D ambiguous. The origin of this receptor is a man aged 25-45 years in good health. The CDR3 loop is CASSLKVLGTGELFF. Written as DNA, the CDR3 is TGTGCCAGCAGTTTAAAAGTCTTAGGCACCGGGGAGCTGTTTTTT.